There are many counts of the clone carrying this TCR beta chain. Its specificity is unknown. This specimen comes from a study of CD8+CD57+ T cells in acquired aplastic anemia. Study overall: Sorting CD4+ and CD8+ cells gave DNA averaging around 3 ug. There were about 10.8 million reads, on average, for CD4+ cells from healthy donors. Notes on the study in general: Sharing between patients and controls was observed for roughly 30 CD8+ CDR3 sequences. CD8+ Simpson's diversity in patients was not significantly different from that in controls.

Genomic DNA, serving as template, underwent TCR beta VDJ and CDR3 profiling. MiXCR, applied by TCRdb to the reads, yields one record per CDR3 protein. The table lists tens of thousands of distinct CDR3 sequences, less than 65% of them singletons. V lost 0 bases and J lost 0, with 20 bases in between. Germline V gives CDR1 MGHRA, CDR2 YSYEKL. CDR3 size: 19 residues. This receptor was taken from a human donor in good health, serving as a control. This sequence joins TRBV4-1 and TRBJ1-1, with D unresolved. Sample: sorted CD4+, CD8+, or CD8+CD57+ T cells (not recorded which) from PBMCs. CDR3 amino acids: CASSQDPGRVIPVNTEAFF. CDR3 bases: TGCGCCAGCAGCCAAGACCCTGGGAGGGTAATTCCCGTGAACACTGAAGCTTTCTTT.